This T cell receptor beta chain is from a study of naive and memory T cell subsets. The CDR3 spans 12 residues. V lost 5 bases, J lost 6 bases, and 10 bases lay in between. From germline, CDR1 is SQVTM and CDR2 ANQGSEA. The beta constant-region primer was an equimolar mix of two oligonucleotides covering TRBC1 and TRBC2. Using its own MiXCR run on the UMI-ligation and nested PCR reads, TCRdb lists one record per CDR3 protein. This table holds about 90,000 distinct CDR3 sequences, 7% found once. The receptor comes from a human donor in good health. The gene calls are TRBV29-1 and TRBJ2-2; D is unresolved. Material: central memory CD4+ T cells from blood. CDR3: CSVSGRAGELFF. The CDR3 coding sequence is TGCAGCGTTTCCGGAAGGGCCGGGGAGCTGTTTTTT.